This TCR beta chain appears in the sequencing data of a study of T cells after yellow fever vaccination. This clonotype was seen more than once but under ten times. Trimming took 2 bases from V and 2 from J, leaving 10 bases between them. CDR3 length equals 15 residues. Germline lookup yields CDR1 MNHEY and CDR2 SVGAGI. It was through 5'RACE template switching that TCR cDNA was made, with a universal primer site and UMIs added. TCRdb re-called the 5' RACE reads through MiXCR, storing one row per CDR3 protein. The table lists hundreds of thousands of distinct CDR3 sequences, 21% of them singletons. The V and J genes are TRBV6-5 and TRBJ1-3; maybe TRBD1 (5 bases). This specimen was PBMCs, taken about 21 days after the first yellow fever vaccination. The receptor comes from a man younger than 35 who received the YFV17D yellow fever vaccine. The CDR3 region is CASSYGGTPGNTIYF. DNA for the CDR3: TGTGCCAGCAGTTACGGGGGGACCCCTGGAAACACCATATATTTT.